The present TCR beta chain was sequenced within a study of technical replicates of blood from a few donors. V was pared by 3 bases and J by 3 bases, with 8 bases between. CDR1 is SGHAT and CDR2 is FQNNGV in the germline V gene. This CDR3 region has 13 residues. Libraries were prepared by immunoSEQ multiplex PCR; TCRdb keeps only in-frame clonotypes and omits some of them. The profile shows some 78,000 clones, 90% to 95% of them singletons. This clonotype was sampled from a human donor in good health. Sequencing was carried out using T cells isolated from PBMCs. J is TRBJ1-2 and V is TRBV11-2; possibly TRBD1 for D (5 bases). As DNA, the CDR3 is TGTGCCAGCAGCTTCCAGACAGACTATGGCTACACCTTC. Protein: CASSFQTDYGYTF.